These T cell receptor beta chains were read from a single sample in a study of cytomegalovirus exposure and HLA in healthy donors. The data were produced by immunoSEQ multiplex PCR, yet TCRdb's version contains in-frame clones alone and is incomplete. The repertoire holds 90,000 to 100,000 clones, with 82% as singletons. Material for sequencing was PBMCs. These receptors originate from a man aged 50-60 years in good health and CMV-seronegative. The CDR3 runs from the conserved cysteine through the conserved F or W. D genes are given only for firm matches. Some rows have no size entry. The others give once, few or many, or a class for an expanded clone.

d_gene: -
j_gene: TRBJ1-5
abundance: -
v_gene: TRBV14
CDR3aa: CASSQGGGPQHF
CDR3nt: TGTGCCAGCAGCCAAGGGGGCGGACCCCAGCATTTT

d_gene: -
j_gene: TRBJ1-5
abundance: -
v_gene: TRBV5-1
CDR3aa: CASSLGTARDQPQHF
CDR3nt: TGCGCCAGCAGCTTGGGGACAGCCAGGGATCAGCCCCAGCATTTT

d_gene: TRBD1
j_gene: TRBJ1-1
abundance: few
v_gene: TRBV10-3
CDR3aa: CAISGDRVISDTEAFF
CDR3nt: TGTGCCATCAGTGGCGACAGGGTAATATCGGACACTGAAGCTTTCTTT

d_gene: TRBD2
j_gene: TRBJ2-2
abundance: -
v_gene: TRBV7-2
CDR3aa: CASSLTGGAGGPTGELFF
CDR3nt: TGTGCCAGCAGCTTAACGGGAGGGGCGGGAGGGCCGACCGGGGAGCTGTTTTTT

d_gene: TRBD1
j_gene: TRBJ1-5
abundance: -
v_gene: TRBV4-3
CDR3aa: CASSHLPGQNQPQHF
CDR3nt: TGCGCCAGCAGCCACCTCCCGGGACAGAATCAGCCCCAGCATTTT

d_gene: -
j_gene: TRBJ2-5
abundance: few
v_gene: TRBV11-2
CDR3aa: CASSLGGRQTQYF
CDR3nt: TGTGCCAGCAGCTTAGGGGGGCGACAGACCCAGTACTTC

d_gene: -
j_gene: TRBJ2-7
abundance: -
v_gene: TRBV7-9
CDR3aa: CSSSLATYEQYF
CDR3nt: TGTTCCAGCAGCTTAGCTACCTACGAGCAGTACTTC

d_gene: -
j_gene: TRBJ2-2
abundance: -
v_gene: TRBV2
CDR3aa: CASSDGRNTGELFF
CDR3nt: TGTGCCAGCAGTGACGGGAGGAACACCGGGGAGCTGTTTTTT

d_gene: -
j_gene: TRBJ1-2
abundance: once
v_gene: TRBV19
CDR3aa: CASSISGGLGGYTF
CDR3nt: TGTGCCAGTAGTATCAGCGGGGGCCTTGGGGGCTACACCTTC

d_gene: -
j_gene: TRBJ2-1
abundance: -
v_gene: TRBV5-1
CDR3aa: CASSGGVENYNEQFF
CDR3nt: TGCGCCAGCAGCGGGGGCGTCGAGAACTACAATGAGCAGTTCTTC

d_gene: TRBD2
j_gene: TRBJ2-5
abundance: -
v_gene: TRBV11-2
CDR3aa: CASSFSTGGETQYF
CDR3nt: TGTGCCAGCAGCTTCTCGACGGGGGGGGAGACCCAGTACTTC

d_gene: -
j_gene: TRBJ2-5
abundance: -
v_gene: TRBV5-4
CDR3aa: CASSLLAGSQETQYF
CDR3nt: TGTGCCAGCAGCTTGCTTGCGGGGTCCCAAGAGACCCAGTACTTC

d_gene: -
j_gene: TRBJ2-1
abundance: -
v_gene: TRBV4-2
CDR3aa: CASSQEGSEQFF
CDR3nt: TGTGCCAGCAGCCAAGAGGGCTCTGAGCAGTTCTTC

d_gene: -
j_gene: TRBJ2-1
abundance: -
v_gene: TRBV29-1
CDR3aa: CSVEWARPYEQFF
CDR3nt: TGCAGCGTTGAGTGGGCCAGGCCCTACGAGCAGTTCTTC

d_gene: TRBD1
j_gene: TRBJ1-5
abundance: -
v_gene: TRBV6-6
CDR3aa: CASSSPQGLNQPQHF
CDR3nt: TGTGCCAGCAGTTCCCCACAGGGGCTAAATCAGCCCCAGCATTTT

d_gene: TRBD1
j_gene: TRBJ1-3
abundance: -
v_gene: TRBV4-3
CDR3aa: CASSQDIGRGQGNTIYF
CDR3nt: TGCGCCAGCAGCCAAGATATCGGCAGGGGGCAAGGAAACACCATATATTTT

d_gene: TRBD1
j_gene: TRBJ1-2
abundance: -
v_gene: TRBV30
CDR3aa: CAWSLGGGYGYTF
CDR3nt: TGTGCCTGGAGTCTAGGGGGCGGCTATGGCTACACCTTC

d_gene: -
j_gene: TRBJ2-7
abundance: -
v_gene: TRBV28
CDR3aa: CASSPARRRSPSTYEQYF
CDR3nt: TGTGCCAGCAGCCCGGCCCGAAGGAGAAGCCCCTCGACCTACGAGCAGTACTTC

d_gene: TRBD2
j_gene: TRBJ2-7
abundance: once
v_gene: TRBV28
CDR3aa: CASSFPLAGVSYEQYF
CDR3nt: TGTGCCAGCAGTTTTCCCCTAGCGGGAGTGTCCTACGAGCAGTACTTC

d_gene: TRBD2
j_gene: TRBJ2-3
abundance: -
v_gene: TRBV5-5
CDR3aa: CASSLALAGGPFTDTQYF
CDR3nt: TGTGCCAGCAGCTTGGCTCTAGCGGGAGGACCATTCACAGATACGCAGTATTTT

d_gene: TRBD2
j_gene: TRBJ2-1
abundance: few
v_gene: TRBV7-3
CDR3aa: CASSQIPGLAGVGNEQFF
CDR3nt: TGTGCCAGCAGTCAAATTCCGGGACTAGCGGGAGTAGGGAATGAGCAGTTCTTC

d_gene: -
j_gene: TRBJ2-1
abundance: -
v_gene: TRBV5-1
CDR3aa: CASSLEGGGYNEQFF
CDR3nt: TGCGCCAGCAGCTTGGAGGGAGGTGGGTACAATGAGCAGTTCTTC

d_gene: -
j_gene: TRBJ2-3
abundance: -
v_gene: TRBV29-1
CDR3aa: CSVEGRLGDTQYF
CDR3nt: TGCAGCGTTGAGGGCAGGTTAGGAGATACGCAGTATTTT

d_gene: TRBD2
j_gene: TRBJ2-3
abundance: -
v_gene: TRBV10-3
CDR3aa: CAISALTGLGSTDTQYF
CDR3nt: TGTGCCATCAGTGCCCTAACGGGACTAGGAAGCACAGATACGCAGTATTTT

d_gene: -
j_gene: TRBJ1-2
abundance: -
v_gene: TRBV28
CDR3aa: CASSTQQGPNYGYTF
CDR3nt: TGTGCCAGCAGCACCCAACAGGGCCCTAACTATGGCTACACCTTC

d_gene: TRBD1
j_gene: TRBJ1-1
abundance: -
v_gene: TRBV7-2
CDR3aa: CASRQTGTEAFF
CDR3nt: TGTGCCAGCAGACAGACAGGGACTGAAGCTTTCTTT

d_gene: -
j_gene: TRBJ1-2
abundance: -
v_gene: TRBV28
CDR3aa: CASSLGAYYGYTF
CDR3nt: TGTGCCAGCAGTTTGGGGGCGTACTATGGCTACACCTTC

d_gene: TRBD2
j_gene: TRBJ2-1
abundance: -
v_gene: TRBV5-1
CDR3aa: CASSLEGLGAGEQFF
CDR3nt: TGCGCCAGCAGCTTGGAGGGACTAGGAGCTGGGGAGCAGTTCTTC

d_gene: TRBD1
j_gene: TRBJ1-5
abundance: -
v_gene: TRBV6-5
CDR3aa: CASSYKSGGSNQPQHF
CDR3nt: TGTGCCAGCAGTTACAAGTCAGGGGGGAGCAATCAGCCCCAGCATTTT

d_gene: TRBD2
j_gene: TRBJ2-7
abundance: -
v_gene: TRBV10-1
CDR3aa: CASSESGGTHEQYF
CDR3nt: TGCGCCAGCAGTGAGTCGGGGGGGACCCACGAGCAGTACTTC

d_gene: -
j_gene: TRBJ1-3
abundance: -
v_gene: TRBV4-2
CDR3aa: CASSQVGQNSGNTIYF
CDR3nt: TGTGCCAGCAGCCAAGTAGGACAGAACTCTGGAAACACCATATATTTT

d_gene: TRBD1
j_gene: TRBJ2-7
abundance: -
v_gene: TRBV9
CDR3aa: CASSSTGTGAGEQYF
CDR3nt: TGTGCCAGCAGTTCAACCGGGACAGGAGCAGGGGAGCAGTACTTC

d_gene: -
j_gene: TRBJ1-1
abundance: few
v_gene: TRBV4-3
CDR3aa: CASSQVRAGVGEAFF
CDR3nt: TGCGCCAGCAGCCAAGTAAGGGCCGGGGTGGGTGAAGCTTTCTTT

d_gene: TRBD1
j_gene: TRBJ1-5
abundance: once
v_gene: TRBV28
CDR3aa: CASSFPQGGGYQPQHF
CDR3nt: TGTGCCAGCAGTTTCCCACAGGGGGGCGGGTATCAGCCCCAGCATTTT

d_gene: -
j_gene: TRBJ1-2
abundance: -
v_gene: TRBV6-1
CDR3aa: CASSGGEGDYGYTF
CDR3nt: TGTGCCAGCAGTGGGGGGGAAGGGGACTATGGCTACACCTTC

d_gene: TRBD2
j_gene: TRBJ2-7
abundance: -
v_gene: TRBV5-1
CDR3aa: CASSPPGGTYEQYF
CDR3nt: TGCGCCAGCAGCCCGCCGGGGGGTACCTACGAGCAGTACTTC

d_gene: TRBD2
j_gene: TRBJ2-7
abundance: -
v_gene: TRBV10-3
CDR3aa: CATLAGAGHEQYF
CDR3nt: TGTGCCACCTTAGCGGGAGCGGGCCACGAGCAGTACTTC

d_gene: TRBD1
j_gene: TRBJ2-5
abundance: -
v_gene: TRBV5-1
CDR3aa: CASSRDRDETQYF
CDR3nt: TGCGCCAGCAGCCGGGACAGGGACGAGACCCAGTACTTC

d_gene: -
j_gene: TRBJ2-5
abundance: -
v_gene: TRBV9
CDR3aa: CASSVATAQETQYF
CDR3nt: TGTGCCAGCAGCGTAGCTACTGCTCAAGAGACCCAGTACTTC

d_gene: -
j_gene: TRBJ1-2
abundance: -
v_gene: TRBV28
CDR3aa: CASSPLALYGYTF
CDR3nt: TGTGCCAGCAGTCCCCTCGCACTTTATGGCTACACCTTC

d_gene: -
j_gene: TRBJ2-3
abundance: -
v_gene: TRBV5-1
CDR3aa: CASSWGQGTDTQYF
CDR3nt: TGCGCCAGCAGCTGGGGTCAGGGGACAGATACGCAGTATTTT

d_gene: -
j_gene: TRBJ1-1
abundance: -
v_gene: TRBV28
CDR3aa: CASSLTGSEAFF
CDR3nt: TGTGCCAGCAGTTTAACAGGGAGTGAAGCTTTCTTT

d_gene: TRBD2
j_gene: TRBJ2-1
abundance: -
v_gene: TRBV11-2
CDR3aa: CASSPPVGLAGYNEQFF
CDR3nt: TGTGCCAGCAGCCCCCCGGTCGGCCTAGCGGGCTACAATGAGCAGTTCTTC

d_gene: TRBD1
j_gene: TRBJ2-1
abundance: -
v_gene: TRBV11-1
CDR3aa: CASSLVTGAYNEQFF
CDR3nt: TGTGCCAGCAGCTTAGTTACAGGGGCCTACAATGAGCAGTTCTTC

d_gene: -
j_gene: TRBJ1-1
abundance: -
v_gene: TRBV15
CDR3aa: CATSRDRGAEAFF
CDR3nt: TGTGCCACCAGCAGAGATCGAGGTGCTGAAGCTTTCTTT

d_gene: -
j_gene: TRBJ2-1
abundance: -
v_gene: TRBV15
CDR3aa: CATSRDIRVYHNEQFF
CDR3nt: TGTGCCACCAGCAGAGATATACGGGTATACCACAATGAGCAGTTCTTC

d_gene: TRBD1
j_gene: TRBJ1-5
abundance: -
v_gene: TRBV5-1
CDR3aa: CASSLDYYRDRERGVAWGQPQHF
CDR3nt: TGCGCCAGCAGCCTTGACTATTACCGGGACAGGGAGAGGGGGGTGGCCTGGGGGCAGCCCCAGCATTTT

d_gene: TRBD1
j_gene: TRBJ2-7
abundance: -
v_gene: TRBV5-1
CDR3aa: CASSLMGQGYEQYF
CDR3nt: TGCGCCAGCAGCTTGATGGGACAGGGGTACGAGCAGTACTTC

d_gene: TRBD1
j_gene: TRBJ2-1
abundance: -
v_gene: TRBV30
CDR3aa: CAWSPGQGPNYNEQFF
CDR3nt: TGTGCCTGGAGCCCGGGACAGGGCCCTAACTACAATGAGCAGTTCTTC

d_gene: TRBD1
j_gene: TRBJ2-7
abundance: -
v_gene: TRBV4-1
CDR3aa: CASSQETRGPYEQYF
CDR3nt: TGCGCCAGCAGCCAAGAAACCAGGGGGCCCTACGAGCAGTACTTC